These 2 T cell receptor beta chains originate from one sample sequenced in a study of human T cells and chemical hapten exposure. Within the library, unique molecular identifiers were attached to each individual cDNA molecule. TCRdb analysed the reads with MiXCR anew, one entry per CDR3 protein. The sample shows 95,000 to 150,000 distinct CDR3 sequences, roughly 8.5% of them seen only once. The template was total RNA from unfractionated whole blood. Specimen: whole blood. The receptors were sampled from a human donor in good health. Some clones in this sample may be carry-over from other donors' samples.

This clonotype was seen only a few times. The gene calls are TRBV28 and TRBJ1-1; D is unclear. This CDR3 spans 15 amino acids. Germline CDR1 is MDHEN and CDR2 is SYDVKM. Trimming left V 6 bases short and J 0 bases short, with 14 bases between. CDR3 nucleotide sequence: TGTGCCAGCAGCCCAGGAGGTAGCATGAACACTGAAGCTTTCTTT. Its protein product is CASSPGGSMNTEAFF.

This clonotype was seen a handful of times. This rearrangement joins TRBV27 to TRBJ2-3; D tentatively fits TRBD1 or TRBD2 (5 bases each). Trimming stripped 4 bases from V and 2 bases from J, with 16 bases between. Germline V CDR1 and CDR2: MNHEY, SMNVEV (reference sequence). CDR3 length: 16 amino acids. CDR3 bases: TGTGCCAGCAGTTGGGGCTCCGGGACGGACACAGATACGCAGTATTTT. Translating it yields CASSWGSGTDTDTQYF.